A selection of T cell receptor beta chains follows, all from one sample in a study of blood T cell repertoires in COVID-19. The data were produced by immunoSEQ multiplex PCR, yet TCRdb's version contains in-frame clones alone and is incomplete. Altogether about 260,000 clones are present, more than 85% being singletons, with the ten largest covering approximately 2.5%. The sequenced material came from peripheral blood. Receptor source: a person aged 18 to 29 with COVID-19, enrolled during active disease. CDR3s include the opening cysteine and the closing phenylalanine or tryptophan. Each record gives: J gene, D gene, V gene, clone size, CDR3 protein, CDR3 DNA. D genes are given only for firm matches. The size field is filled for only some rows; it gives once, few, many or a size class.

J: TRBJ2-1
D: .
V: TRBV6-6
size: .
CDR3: CASSYPELGHEQFF
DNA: TGTGCCAGCAGTTACCCGGAACTAGGGCATGAGCAGTTCTTC

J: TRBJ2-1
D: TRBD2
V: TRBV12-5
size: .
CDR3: CASGLVQTSGAPYNEQFF
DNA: TGTGCTAGTGGTTTGGTACAGACTAGCGGGGCTCCTTACAATGAGCAGTTCTTC

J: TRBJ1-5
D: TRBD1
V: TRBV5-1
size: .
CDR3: CASSLTGVDQPQHF
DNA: TGCGCCAGCAGCTTGACAGGGGTGGATCAGCCCCAGCATTTT

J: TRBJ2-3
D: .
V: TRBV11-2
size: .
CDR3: CASSTNEDTQYF
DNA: TGTGCCAGCAGTACTAACGAGGATACGCAGTATTTT

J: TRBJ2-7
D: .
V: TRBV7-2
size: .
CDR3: CASSLDRGGEQYF
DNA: TGTGCCAGCAGCCTGGATAGAGGGGGCGAGCAGTACTTC

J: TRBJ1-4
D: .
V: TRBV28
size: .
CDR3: CASSLSLMREKLFF
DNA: TGTGCCAGCAGTTTGAGCCTAATGAGGGAAAAACTGTTTTTT

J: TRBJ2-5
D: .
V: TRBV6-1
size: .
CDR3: CASSDTAAAGTQYF
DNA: TGTGCCAGCAGTGACACAGCGGCGGCAGGGACCCAGTACTTC

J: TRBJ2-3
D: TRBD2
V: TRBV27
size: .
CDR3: CASSFLAGTTTDTQYF
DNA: TGTGCCAGCAGTTTCCTAGCGGGAACCACGACAGATACGCAGTATTTT

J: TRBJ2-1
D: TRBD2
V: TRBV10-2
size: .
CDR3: CASRIAGPDNEQFF
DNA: TGCGCCAGCAGGATAGCGGGCCCCGACAATGAGCAGTTCTTC

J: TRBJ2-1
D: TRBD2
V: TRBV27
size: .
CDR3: CASSLGGTSYYNEQFF
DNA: TGTGCCAGCAGTTTAGGGGGGACTAGTTACTACAATGAGCAGTTCTTC

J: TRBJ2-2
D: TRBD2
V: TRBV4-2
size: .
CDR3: CASSRGLAELFF
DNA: TGTGCCAGCAGCCGCGGACTAGCCGAGCTGTTTTTT

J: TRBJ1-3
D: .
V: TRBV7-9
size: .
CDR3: CASSSPQVTGNTIYF
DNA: TGTGCCAGCAGCTCCCCCCAGGTTACTGGAAACACCATATATTTT

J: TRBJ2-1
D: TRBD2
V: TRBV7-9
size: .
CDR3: CASSSLSGRDNEQFF
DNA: TGTGCCAGCAGCTCCCTTAGCGGGAGGGACAATGAGCAGTTCTTC

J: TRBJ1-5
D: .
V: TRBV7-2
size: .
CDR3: CASSLASQANQPQHF
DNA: TGTGCCAGCAGCTTAGCTTCTCAGGCCAATCAGCCCCAGCATTTT

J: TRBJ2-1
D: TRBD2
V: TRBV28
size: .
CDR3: CASTPGGGPDEQFF
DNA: TGTGCCAGCACTCCCGGGGGGGGGCCCGATGAGCAGTTCTTC

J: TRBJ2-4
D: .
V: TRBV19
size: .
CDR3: CASTGIADIQYF
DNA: TGTGCCAGTACAGGAATCGCAGACATTCAGTACTTC

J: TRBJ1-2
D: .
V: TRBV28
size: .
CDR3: CASSSQVNYGYTF
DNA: TGTGCCAGCAGTTCACAGGTTAACTATGGCTACACCTTC

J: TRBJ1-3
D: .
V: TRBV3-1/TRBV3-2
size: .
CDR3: CASSQGAGNTIYF
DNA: TGTGCCAGCAGCCAAGGGGCGGGAAACACCATATATTTT

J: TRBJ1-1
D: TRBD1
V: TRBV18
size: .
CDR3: CASSPTGDFEAFF
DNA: TGTGCCAGCTCACCGACAGGGGACTTTGAAGCTTTCTTT

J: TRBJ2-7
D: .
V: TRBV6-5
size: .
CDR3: CASSPKDSPYEQYF
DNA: TGTGCCAGCAGCCCCAAGGACAGTCCCTACGAGCAGTACTTC

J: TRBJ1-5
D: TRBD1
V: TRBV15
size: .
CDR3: CATSSFKQGNQPQHF
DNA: TGTGCCACCAGCAGTTTCAAACAGGGGAATCAGCCCCAGCATTTT

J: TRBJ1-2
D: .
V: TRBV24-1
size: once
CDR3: CATSGPDYGYTF
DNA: TGTGCCACCAGTGGTCCAGACTATGGCTACACCTTC

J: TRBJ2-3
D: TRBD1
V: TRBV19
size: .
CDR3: CASSSPGQGWGTDTQYF
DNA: TGTGCCAGTAGTAGCCCGGGACAGGGATGGGGCACAGATACGCAGTATTTT

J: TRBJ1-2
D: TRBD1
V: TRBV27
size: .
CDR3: CASKFRGQNYGYTF
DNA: TGTGCCAGCAAGTTTCGGGGACAGAACTATGGCTACACCTTC

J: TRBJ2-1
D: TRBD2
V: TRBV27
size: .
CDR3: CASSSSSGNNNEQFF
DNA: TGTGCCAGCAGTTCCTCTAGCGGGAACAACAATGAGCAGTTCTTC

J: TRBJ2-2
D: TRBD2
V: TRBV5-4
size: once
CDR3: CASSREAGTSGRLGTGELFF
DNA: TGTGCCAGCAGCCGTGAGGCCGGGACTAGCGGGAGGTTGGGGACCGGGGAGCTGTTTTTT

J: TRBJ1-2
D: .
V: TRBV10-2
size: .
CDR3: CATLLGAGYTF
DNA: TGCGCCACCCTATTAGGGGCTGGCTACACCTTC

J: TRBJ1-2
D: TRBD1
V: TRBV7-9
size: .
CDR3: CASSSPKGANYGYTF
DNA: TGTGCCAGCAGCTCACCGAAGGGGGCCAACTATGGCTACACCTTC

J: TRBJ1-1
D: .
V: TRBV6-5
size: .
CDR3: CASGQNLGDTEAFF
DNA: TGTGCCAGCGGGCAGAATCTGGGTGACACTGAAGCTTTCTTT

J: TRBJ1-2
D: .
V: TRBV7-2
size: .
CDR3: CASSNLGHTSGGYTF
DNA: TGTGCCAGCAGCAACTTGGGCCACACCTCGGGGGGCTACACCTTC

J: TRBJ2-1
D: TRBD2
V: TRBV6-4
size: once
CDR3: CASSDSGLAGYNEQFF
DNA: TGTGCCAGCAGTGACTCGGGACTAGCGGGCTACAATGAGCAGTTCTTC

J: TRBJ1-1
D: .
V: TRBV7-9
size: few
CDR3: CASSLEGLSTEAFF
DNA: TGTGCCAGCAGCTTAGAGGGGCTTTCCACTGAAGCTTTCTTT

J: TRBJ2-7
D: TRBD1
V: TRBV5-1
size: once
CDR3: CASSLVGQGALEQYF
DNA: TGCGCCAGCAGCTTGGTGGGACAGGGGGCTCTTGAGCAGTACTTC

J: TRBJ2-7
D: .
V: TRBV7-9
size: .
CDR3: CASSPPISDSYEQYF
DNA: TGTGCCAGCAGCCCCCCTATTAGCGACTCCTACGAGCAGTACTTC

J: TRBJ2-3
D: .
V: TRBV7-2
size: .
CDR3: CASSSLTSSDTQYF
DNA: TGTGCCAGCAGCTCCCTGACTAGTTCAGATACGCAGTATTTT

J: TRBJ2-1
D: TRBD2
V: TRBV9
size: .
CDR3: CASSPQREGPYEQFF
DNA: TGTGCCAGCAGCCCGCAGCGGGAGGGCCCCTATGAGCAGTTCTTC

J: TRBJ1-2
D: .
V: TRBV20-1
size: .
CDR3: CSASASTYGYTF
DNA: TGCAGTGCTAGTGCCAGTACCTATGGCTACACCTTC

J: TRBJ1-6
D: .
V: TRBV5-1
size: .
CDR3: CASSLDGGNSPLHF
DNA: TGCGCCAGCAGCTTGGATGGCGGTAATTCACCCCTCCACTTT

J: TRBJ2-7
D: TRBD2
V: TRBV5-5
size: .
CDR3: CASSLGLAHTYEQYF
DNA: TGTGCCAGCAGCTTGGGACTAGCGCACACCTACGAGCAGTACTTC

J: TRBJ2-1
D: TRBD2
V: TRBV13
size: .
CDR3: CASSLWLAGHNEQFF
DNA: TGTGCCAGCAGCTTATGGCTAGCGGGTCACAATGAGCAGTTCTTC

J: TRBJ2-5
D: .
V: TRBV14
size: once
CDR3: CASSPPAGTQYF
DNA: TGTGCCAGCAGCCCACCCGCGGGGACCCAGTACTTC

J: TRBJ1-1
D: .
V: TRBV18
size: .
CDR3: CASSPTITGDTEAFF
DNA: TGTGCCAGCTCACCAACGATCACAGGCGACACTGAAGCTTTCTTT

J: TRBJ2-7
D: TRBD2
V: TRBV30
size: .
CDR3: CAWALAEAYEQYF
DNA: TGTGCCTGGGCCCTAGCGGAGGCCTACGAGCAGTACTTC

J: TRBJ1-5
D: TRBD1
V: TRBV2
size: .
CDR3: CASSEGQGAVQPQHF
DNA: TGTGCCAGCAGTGAAGGACAGGGGGCAGTTCAGCCCCAGCATTTT

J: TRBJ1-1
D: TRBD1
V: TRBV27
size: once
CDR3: CASSLLPGTGKGMNTEAFF
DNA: TGTGCCAGCAGTCTCCTACCCGGGACAGGGAAAGGAATGAACACTGAAGCTTTCTTT

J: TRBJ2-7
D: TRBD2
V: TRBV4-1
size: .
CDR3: CASSQMPGLALYEQYF
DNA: TGCGCCAGCAGCCAAATGCCGGGACTAGCGCTATACGAGCAGTACTTC

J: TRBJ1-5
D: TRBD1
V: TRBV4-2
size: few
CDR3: CASSQHGTGNQPQHF
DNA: TGTGCCAGCAGCCAACACGGGACAGGCAATCAGCCCCAGCATTTT

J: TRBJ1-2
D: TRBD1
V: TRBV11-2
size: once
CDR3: CASSSYRGGEGYGYTF
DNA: TGTGCCAGCAGCTCGTACAGGGGGGGAGAGGGCTATGGCTACACCTTC

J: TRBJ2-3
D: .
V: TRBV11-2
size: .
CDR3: CASSLRVTDTQYF
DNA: TGTGCCAGCAGCTTAAGAGTCACAGATACGCAGTATTTT

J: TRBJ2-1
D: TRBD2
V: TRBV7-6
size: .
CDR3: CASSFELAVSYNEQFF
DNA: TGTGCCAGCAGCTTCGAACTAGCGGTCTCCTACAATGAGCAGTTCTTC

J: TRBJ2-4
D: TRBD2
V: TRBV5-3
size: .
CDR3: CARSPTNTSGVAKNIQYF
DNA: TGTGCCAGAAGCCCCACCAATACTAGCGGAGTAGCCAAAAACATTCAGTACTTC

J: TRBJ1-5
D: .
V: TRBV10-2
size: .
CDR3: CASSVSTTNQPQHF
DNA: TGCGCCAGCAGTGTGTCGACAACCAATCAGCCCCAGCATTTT

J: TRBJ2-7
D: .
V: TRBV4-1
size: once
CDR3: CASSQGPPGALGSYEQYF
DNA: TGCGCCAGCAGCCAAGGTCCCCCAGGGGCGTTAGGGTCCTACGAGCAGTACTTC

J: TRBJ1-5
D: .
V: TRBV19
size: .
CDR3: CASSHSAGASQPQHF
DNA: TGTGCCAGTAGTCACTCCGCGGGGGCATCGCAGCCCCAGCATTTT

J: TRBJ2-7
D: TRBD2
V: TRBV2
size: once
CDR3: CASSQRTSGSHEQYF
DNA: TGTGCCAGTAGTCAGAGGACTAGCGGGAGTCACGAGCAGTACTTC

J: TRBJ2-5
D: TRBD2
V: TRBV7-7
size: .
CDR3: CASGEAGVWETQYF
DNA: TGTGCCAGCGGGGAAGCGGGAGTGTGGGAGACCCAGTACTTC

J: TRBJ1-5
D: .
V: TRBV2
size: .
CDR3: CASKPAAGQPQHF
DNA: TGTGCCAGCAAGCCGGCCGCGGGACAGCCCCAGCATTTT

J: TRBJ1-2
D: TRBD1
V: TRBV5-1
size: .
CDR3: CASSLGLIAGGVFKSGYTF
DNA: TGCGCCAGCAGCTTGGGATTGATCGCAGGGGGCGTTTTTAAGAGTGGCTACACCTTC

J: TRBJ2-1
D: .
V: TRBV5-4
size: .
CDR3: CASSLDRASYNEQFF
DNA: TGTGCCAGCAGCTTAGACAGAGCTTCCTACAATGAGCAGTTCTTC